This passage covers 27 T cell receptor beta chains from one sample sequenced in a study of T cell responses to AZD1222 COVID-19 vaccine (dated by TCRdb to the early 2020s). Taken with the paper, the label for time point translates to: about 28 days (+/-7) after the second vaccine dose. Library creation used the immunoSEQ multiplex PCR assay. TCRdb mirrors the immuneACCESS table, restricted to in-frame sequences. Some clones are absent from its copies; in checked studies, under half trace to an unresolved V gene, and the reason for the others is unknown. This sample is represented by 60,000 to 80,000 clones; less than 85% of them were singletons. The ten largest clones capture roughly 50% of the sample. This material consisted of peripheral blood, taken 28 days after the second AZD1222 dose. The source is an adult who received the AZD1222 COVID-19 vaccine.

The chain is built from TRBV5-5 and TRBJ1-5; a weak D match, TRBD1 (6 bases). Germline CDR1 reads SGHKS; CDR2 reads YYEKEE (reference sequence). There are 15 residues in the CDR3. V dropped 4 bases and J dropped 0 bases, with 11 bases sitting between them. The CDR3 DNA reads TGTGCCAGCAGCCCGGGACAAATTAGCAATCAGCCCCAGCATTTT. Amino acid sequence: CASSPGQISNQPQHF.

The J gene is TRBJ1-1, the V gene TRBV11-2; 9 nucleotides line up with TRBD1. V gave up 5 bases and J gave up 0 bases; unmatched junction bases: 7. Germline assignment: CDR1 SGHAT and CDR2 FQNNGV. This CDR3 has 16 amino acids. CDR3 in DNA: TGTGCCAGCAGCATTAATAGGGACAGGGTGAACACTGAAGCTTTCTTT. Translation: CASSINRDRVNTEAFF. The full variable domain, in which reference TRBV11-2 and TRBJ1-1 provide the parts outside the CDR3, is EAGVAQSPRYKIIEKRQSVAFWCNPISGHATLYWYQQILGQGPKLLIQFQNNGVVDDSQLPKDRFSAERLKGVDSTLKIQPAKLEDSAVYLCASSINRDRVNTEAFFGQGTRLTVV.

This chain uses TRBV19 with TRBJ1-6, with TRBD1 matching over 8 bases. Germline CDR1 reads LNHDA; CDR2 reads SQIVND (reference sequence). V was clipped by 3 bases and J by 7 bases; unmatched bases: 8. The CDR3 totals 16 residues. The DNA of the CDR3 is TGTGCCAGTAGTATGATAGGACAGGGTGAAAATTCACCCCTCCACTTT. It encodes CASSMIGQGENSPLHF.

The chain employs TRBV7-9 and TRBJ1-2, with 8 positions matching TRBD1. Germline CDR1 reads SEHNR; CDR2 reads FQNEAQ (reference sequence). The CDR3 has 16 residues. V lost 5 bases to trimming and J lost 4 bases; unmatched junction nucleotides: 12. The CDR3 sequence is CASSGPDRDGIYGYTF. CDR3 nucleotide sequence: TGTGCCAGCAGCGGACCGGACAGGGACGGAATCTATGGCTACACCTTC.

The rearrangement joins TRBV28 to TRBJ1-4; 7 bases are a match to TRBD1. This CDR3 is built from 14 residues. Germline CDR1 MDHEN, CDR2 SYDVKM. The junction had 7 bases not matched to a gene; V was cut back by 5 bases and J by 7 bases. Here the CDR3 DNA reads TGTGCCAGCAGTGTACAGGGGCAGGGTGAAAAACTGTTTTTT. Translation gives CASSVQGQGEKLFF.

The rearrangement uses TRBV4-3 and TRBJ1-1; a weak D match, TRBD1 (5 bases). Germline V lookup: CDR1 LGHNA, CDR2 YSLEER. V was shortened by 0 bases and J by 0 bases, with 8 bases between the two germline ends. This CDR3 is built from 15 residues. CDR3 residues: CASSQDWGMNTEAFF. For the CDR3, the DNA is TGCGCCAGCAGCCAAGATTGGGGGATGAACACTGAAGCTTTCTTT.

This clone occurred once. CDR3 loop: CSVVGTGPSEQYF. The CDR3 bases are TGCAGCGTTGTTGGGACAGGACCCTCCGAGCAGTACTTC. This rearrangement joins TRBV29-1 to TRBJ2-7, with TRBD1 matching over 8 bases. The CDR3 consists of 13 residues. The junction had 8 bases not matched to a gene; V was cut back by 4 bases and J by 6 bases. Germline CDR1 reads SQVTM; CDR2 reads ANQGSEA.

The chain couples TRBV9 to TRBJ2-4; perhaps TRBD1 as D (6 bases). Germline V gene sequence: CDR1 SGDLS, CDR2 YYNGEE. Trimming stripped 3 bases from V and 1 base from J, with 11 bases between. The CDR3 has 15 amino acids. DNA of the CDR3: TGTGCCAGCAGCGGCTTACAGGGCGCCAAAAACATTCAGTACTTC. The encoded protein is CASSGLQGAKNIQYF.

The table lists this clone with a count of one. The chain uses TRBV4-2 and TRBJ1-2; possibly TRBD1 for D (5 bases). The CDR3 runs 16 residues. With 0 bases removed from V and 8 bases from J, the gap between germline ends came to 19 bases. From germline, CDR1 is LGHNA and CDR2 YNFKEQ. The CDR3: CASSQEGTAGPYGYTF. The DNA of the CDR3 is TGTGCCAGCAGCCAAGAAGGGACGGCGGGGCCCTACGGCTACACCTTC.

Here the CDR3 DNA reads TGTGCCAGCAGGTCTCCCCAAGAGAACACTGAAGCTTTCTTT. Encoded protein: CASRSPQENTEAFF. The chain combines TRBV28 with TRBJ1-1; D unclear. Between the trimmed V and J ends, which lost 6 bases and 1 base, there was a span of 12 bases. The CDR3 runs 14 residues. The germline gives CDR1 MDHEN, CDR2 SYDVKM.

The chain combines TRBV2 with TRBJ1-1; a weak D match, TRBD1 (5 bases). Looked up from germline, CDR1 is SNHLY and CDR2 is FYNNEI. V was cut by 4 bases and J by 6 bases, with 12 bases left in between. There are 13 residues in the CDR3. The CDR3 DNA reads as TGTGCCAGCAGTGTCCAGGGAGTCGCTGAAGCTTTCTTT. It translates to CASSVQGVAEAFF.

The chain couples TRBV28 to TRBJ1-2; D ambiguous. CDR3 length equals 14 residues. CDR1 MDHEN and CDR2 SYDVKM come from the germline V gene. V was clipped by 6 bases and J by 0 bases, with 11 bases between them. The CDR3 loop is CASSLVQANYGYTF. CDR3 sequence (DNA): TGTGCCAGCAGCCTGGTTCAAGCTAACTATGGCTACACCTTC.

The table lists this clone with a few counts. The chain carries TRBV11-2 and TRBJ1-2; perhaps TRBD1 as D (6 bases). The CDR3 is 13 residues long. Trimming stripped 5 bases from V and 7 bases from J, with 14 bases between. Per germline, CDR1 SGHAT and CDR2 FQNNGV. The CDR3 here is CASSPGGGSGYTF. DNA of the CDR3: TGTGCCAGCAGCCCAGGTGGGGGCTCTGGCTACACCTTC.

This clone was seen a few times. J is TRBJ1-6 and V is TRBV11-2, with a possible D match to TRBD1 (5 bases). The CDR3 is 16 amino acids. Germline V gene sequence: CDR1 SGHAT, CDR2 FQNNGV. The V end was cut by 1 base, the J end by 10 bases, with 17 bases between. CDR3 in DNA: TGTGCCAGCAGCTTAGCGGGTCGGGGGAGGTCCTCACCCCTCCACTTT. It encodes CASSLAGRGRSSPLHF.

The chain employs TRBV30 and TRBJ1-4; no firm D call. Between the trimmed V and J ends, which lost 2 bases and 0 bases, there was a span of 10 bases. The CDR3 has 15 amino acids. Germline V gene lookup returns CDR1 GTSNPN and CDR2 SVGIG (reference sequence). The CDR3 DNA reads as TGTGCCTGGAGTTCCAGGAAGACAACTAATGAAAAACTGTTTTTT. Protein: CAWSSRKTTNEKLFF.

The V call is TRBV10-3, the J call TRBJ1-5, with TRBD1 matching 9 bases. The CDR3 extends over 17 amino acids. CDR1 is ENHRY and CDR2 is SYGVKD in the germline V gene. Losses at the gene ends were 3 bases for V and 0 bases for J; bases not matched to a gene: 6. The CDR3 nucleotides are TGTGCCATCAGTGACAACAGGGGGCAAAGTAGCAATCAGCCCCAGCATTTT. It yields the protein CAISDNRGQSSNQPQHF.

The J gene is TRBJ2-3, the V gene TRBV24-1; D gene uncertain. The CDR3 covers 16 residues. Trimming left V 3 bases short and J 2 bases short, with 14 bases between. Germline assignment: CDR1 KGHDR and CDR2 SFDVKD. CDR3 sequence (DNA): TGTGCCACCAGTGATCCCGGTGGTCGGCACACAGATACGCAGTATTTT. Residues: CATSDPGGRHTDTQYF.

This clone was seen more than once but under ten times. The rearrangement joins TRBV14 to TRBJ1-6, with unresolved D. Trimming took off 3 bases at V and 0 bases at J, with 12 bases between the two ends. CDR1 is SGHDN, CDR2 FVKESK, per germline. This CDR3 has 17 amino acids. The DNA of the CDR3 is TGTGCCAGCAGCCACTACGGCTTGAGCTCCTATAATTCACCCCTCCACTTT. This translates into CASSHYGLSSYNSPLHF.

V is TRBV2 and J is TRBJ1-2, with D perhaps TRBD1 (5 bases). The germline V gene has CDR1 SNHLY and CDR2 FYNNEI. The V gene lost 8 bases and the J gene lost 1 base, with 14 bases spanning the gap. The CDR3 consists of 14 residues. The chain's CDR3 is CASGAGRGNYGYTF. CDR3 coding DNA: TGTGCCAGCGGGGCAGGGCGAGGTAACTATGGCTACACCTTC.

The DNA for the CDR3 is TGTGCCAGCAGCCCGACTAGCGGATCCTACAATGAGCAGTTCTTC. Translated, it gives CASSPTSGSYNEQFF. The chain carries TRBV7-3 and TRBJ2-1, with TRBD2 matching 9 bases. The germline gives CDR1 SGHTA, CDR2 FQGTGA. With V trimmed by 5 bases and J by 1 base, 3 bases remained unmatched. This CDR3 region has 15 residues.

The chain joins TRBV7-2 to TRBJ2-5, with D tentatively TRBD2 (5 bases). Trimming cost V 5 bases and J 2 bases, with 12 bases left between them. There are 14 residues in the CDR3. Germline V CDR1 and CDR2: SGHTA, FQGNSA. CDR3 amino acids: CASSVGRGQETQYF. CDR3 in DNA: TGTGCCAGCAGCGTCGGACGAGGGCAAGAGACCCAGTACTTC.

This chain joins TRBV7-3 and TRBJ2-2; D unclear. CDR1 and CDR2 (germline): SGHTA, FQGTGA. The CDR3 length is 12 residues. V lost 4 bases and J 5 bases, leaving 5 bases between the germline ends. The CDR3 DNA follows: TGTGCCAGCAGCTCTACTACCGGGGAGCTGTTTTTT. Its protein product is CASSSTTGELFF.

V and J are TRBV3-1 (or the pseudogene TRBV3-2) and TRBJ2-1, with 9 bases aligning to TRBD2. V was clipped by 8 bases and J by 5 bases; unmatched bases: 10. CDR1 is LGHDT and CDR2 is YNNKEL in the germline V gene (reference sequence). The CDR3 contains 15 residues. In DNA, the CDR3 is TGTGCCAGCGTGGATCGAGCGGGAGGTAACAATGAGCAGTTCTTC. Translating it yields CASVDRAGGNNEQFF.

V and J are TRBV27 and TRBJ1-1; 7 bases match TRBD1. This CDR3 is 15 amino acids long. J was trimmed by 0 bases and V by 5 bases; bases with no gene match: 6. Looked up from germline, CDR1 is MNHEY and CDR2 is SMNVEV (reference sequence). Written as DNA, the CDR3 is TGTGCCAGCAGTAACCTGGGACAGTTGAACACTGAAGCTTTCTTT. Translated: CASSNLGQLNTEAFF.

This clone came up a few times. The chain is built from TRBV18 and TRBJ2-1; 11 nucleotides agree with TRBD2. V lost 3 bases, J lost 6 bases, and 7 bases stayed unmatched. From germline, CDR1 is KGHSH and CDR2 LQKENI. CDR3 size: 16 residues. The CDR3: CASSPPLAGGLNEQFF. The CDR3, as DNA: TGTGCCAGCTCACCCCCGCTAGCGGGAGGACTCAATGAGCAGTTCTTC.

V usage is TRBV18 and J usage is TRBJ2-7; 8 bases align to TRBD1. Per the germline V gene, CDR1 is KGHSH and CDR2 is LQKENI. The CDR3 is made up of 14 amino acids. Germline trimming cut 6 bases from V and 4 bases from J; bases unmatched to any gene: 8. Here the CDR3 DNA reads TGTGCCAGCTCCTTGACAGGGGTTGAGTACGAGCAGTACTTC. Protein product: CASSLTGVEYEQYF.

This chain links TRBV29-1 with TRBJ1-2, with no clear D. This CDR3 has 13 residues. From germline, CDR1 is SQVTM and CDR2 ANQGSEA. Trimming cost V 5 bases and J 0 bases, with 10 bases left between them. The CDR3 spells CSVSAETNYGYTF. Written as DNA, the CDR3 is TGCAGCGTTTCAGCTGAAACTAACTATGGCTACACCTTC.